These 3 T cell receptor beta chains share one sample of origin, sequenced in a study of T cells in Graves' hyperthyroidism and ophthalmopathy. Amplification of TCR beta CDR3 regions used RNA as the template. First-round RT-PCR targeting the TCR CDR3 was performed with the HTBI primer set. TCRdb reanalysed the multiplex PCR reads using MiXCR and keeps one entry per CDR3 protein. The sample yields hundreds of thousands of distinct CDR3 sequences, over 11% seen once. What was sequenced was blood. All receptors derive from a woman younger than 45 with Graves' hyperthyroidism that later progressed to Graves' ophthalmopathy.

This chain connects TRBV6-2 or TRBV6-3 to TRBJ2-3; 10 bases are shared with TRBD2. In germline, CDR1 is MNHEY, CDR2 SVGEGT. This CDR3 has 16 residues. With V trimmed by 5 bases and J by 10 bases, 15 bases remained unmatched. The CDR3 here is CASSTLAGEPPLAQYF. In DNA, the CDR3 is TGTGCCAGCAGTACCCTAGCGGGAGAGCCTCCGCTAGCGCAGTATTTT.

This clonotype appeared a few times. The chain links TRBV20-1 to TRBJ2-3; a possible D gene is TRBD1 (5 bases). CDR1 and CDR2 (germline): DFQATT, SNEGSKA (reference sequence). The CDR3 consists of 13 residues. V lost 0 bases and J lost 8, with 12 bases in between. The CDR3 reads CSARDRVDGTQYF. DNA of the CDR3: TGCAGTGCTAGAGACAGGGTCGACGGTACGCAGTATTTT.

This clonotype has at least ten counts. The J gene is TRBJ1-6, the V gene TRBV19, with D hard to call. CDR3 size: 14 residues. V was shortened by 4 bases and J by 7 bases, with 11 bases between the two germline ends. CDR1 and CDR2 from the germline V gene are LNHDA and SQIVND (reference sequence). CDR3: CASSTWAKNSPLHF. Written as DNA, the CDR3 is TGTGCCAGTAGTACGTGGGCCAAAAATTCACCCCTCCACTTT.